The sequence of this T cell receptor (beta chain) was determined in a study of T cells in Graves' hyperthyroidism and ophthalmopathy. Study-wide background: Peripheral blood was acquired at first diagnosis, ahead of any therapy whatsoever.

Germline V gene lookup returns CDR1 KGHDR and CDR2 SFDVKD. V shed 3 bases and J shed 3 bases, with 8 bases lying between them. The CDR3 loop spans 13 amino acids. From RNA transcripts, TCR beta CDR3 regions were amplified. The primer set for the first-round RT-PCR of the TCR CDR3 was HTBI. TCRdb independently ran MiXCR on the multiplex PCR reads; one entry per CDR3 protein. The sample shows 200,000 to 300,000 distinct CDR3 sequences, about 25% of them seen only once. Clinical Activity Scores of at least 3, NOSPECS grades of at least 4 and durations under 3 months characterized ophthalmopathy patients.

The sequencing input was blood. The sequence derives from a woman aged 40-49 years with Graves' ophthalmopathy. The chain combines TRBV24-1 with TRBJ2-7; D remains ambiguous. The CDR3 loop is CATSDGHLYEQYF. In DNA, the CDR3 is TGTGCCACCAGTGATGGGCACCTCTACGAGCAGTACTTC.